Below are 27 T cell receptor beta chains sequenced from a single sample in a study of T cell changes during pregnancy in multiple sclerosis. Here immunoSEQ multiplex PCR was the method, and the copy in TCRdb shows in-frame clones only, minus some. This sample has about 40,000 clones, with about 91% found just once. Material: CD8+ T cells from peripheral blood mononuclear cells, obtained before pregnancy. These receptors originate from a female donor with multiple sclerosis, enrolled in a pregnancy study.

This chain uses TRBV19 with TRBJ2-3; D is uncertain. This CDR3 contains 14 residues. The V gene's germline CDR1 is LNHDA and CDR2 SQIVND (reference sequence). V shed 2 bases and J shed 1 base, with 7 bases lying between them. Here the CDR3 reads CASSIFTGTDTQYF. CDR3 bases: TGTGCCAGTAGTATATTCACTGGCACAGATACGCAGTATTTT. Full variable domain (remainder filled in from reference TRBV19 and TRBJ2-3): DGGITQSPKYLFRKEGQNVTLSCEQNLNHDAMYWYRQDPGQGLRLIYYSQIVNDFQKGDIAEGYSVSREKKESFPLTVTSAQKNPTAFYLCASSIFTGTDTQYFGPGTRLTVL.

The CDR3 nucleotides read TGTGCCAGCAGCTTGTATATCAGCGACGGGCAGTTCTTC. Its translation is CASSLYISDGQFF. The chain recombines TRBV5-8 with TRBJ2-1; no definite D call. V was pared by 1 base and J by 12 bases, with 14 bases between. Per the germline V gene, CDR1 is SGHTS and CDR2 is YDEGEE. This CDR3 spans 13 amino acids.

CDR3 sequence (DNA): TGTGCCAGCTCACCAGAGAGACAGGCCTTTAACTATGGCTACACCTTC. Amino acids: CASSPERQAFNYGYTF. V usage is TRBV18 and J usage is TRBJ1-2; D is perhaps TRBD1 (6 bases). Per the germline V gene, CDR1 is KGHSH and CDR2 is LQKENI. V shed 2 bases and J shed 1 base, with 14 bases lying between them. The CDR3 runs 16 residues.

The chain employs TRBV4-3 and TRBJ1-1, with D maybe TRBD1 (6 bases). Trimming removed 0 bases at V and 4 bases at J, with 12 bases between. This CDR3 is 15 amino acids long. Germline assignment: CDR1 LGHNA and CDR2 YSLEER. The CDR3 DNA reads TGCGCCAGCAGCCAAGAAATTGGGGGCCCCACTGAAGCTTTCTTT. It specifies CASSQEIGGPTEAFF.

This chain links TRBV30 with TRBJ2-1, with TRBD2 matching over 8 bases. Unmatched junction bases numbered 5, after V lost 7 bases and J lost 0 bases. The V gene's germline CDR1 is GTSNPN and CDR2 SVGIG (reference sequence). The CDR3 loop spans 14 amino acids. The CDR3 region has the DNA TGTGCCTCTACTAGCGGTAGCTCCTACAATGAGCAGTTCTTC. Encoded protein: CASTSGSSYNEQFF.

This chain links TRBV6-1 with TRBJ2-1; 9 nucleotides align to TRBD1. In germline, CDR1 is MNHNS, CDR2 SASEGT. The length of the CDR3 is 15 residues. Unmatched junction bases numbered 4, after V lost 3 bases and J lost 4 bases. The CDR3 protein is CASSDYRGPYNEQFF. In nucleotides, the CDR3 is TGTGCCAGCAGTGACTACAGGGGGCCGTACAATGAGCAGTTCTTC.

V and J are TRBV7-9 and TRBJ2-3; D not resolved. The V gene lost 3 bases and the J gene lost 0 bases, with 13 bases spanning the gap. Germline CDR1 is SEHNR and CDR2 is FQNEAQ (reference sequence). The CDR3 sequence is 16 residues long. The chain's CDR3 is CASSFDLTTSTDTQYF. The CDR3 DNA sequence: TGTGCCAGCAGCTTCGACTTAACTACTAGCACAGATACGCAGTATTTT. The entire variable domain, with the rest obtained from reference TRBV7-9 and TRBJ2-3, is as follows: DTGVSQNPRHKITKRGQNVTFRCDPISEHNRLYWYRQTLGQGPEFLTYFQNEAQLEKSRLLSDRFSAERPKGSFSTLEIQRTEQGDSAMYLCASSFDLTTSTDTQYFGPGTRLTVL.

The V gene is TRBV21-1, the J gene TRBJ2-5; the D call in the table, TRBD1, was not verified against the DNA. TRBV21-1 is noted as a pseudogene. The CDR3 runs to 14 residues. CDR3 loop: CASSRNRIQETQYF. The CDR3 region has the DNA TGTGCCAGCAGCCGAAACAGGATCCAAGAGACCCAGTACTTC.

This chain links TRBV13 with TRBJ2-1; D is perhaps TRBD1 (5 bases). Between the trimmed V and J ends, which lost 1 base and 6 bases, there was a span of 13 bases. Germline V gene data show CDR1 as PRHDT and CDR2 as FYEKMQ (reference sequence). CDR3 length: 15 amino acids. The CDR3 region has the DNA TGTGCCAGCAGCTTAGTGGCAGGGAAAGGCAATGAGCAGTTCTTC. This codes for CASSLVAGKGNEQFF.

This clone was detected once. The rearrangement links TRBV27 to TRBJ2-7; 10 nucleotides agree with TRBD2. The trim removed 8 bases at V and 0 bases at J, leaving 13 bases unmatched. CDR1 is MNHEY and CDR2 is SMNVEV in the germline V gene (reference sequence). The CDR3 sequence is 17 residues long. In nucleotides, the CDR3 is TGTGCCAGCTGTGCACTAGCGGGACCACAAAGCTCCTACGAGCAGTACTTC. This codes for CASCALAGPQSSYEQYF.

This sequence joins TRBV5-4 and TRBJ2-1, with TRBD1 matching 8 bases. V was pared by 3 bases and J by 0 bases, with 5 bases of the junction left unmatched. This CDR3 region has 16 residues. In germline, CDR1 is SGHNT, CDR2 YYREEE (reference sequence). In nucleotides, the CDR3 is TGTGCCAGCAGCTCCCGACAGGGGTTCTCCTACAATGAGCAGTTCTTC. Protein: CASSSRQGFSYNEQFF.

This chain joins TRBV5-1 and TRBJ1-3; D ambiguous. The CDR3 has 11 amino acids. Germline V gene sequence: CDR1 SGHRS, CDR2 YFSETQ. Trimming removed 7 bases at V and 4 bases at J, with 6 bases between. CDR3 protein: CASEGGNTIYF. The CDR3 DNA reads TGCGCCAGCGAGGGAGGAAACACCATATATTTT.

The DNA for the CDR3 is TGTGCCAGCAGTATAAGGACTAGCGGGAGCCTCACCAATGAGCAGTTCTTC. Its translation is CASSIRTSGSLTNEQFF. The genes are TRBV28 and TRBJ2-1; 13 bases are a match to TRBD2. The J segment lost 6 bases and the V segment lost 5 bases, leaving 10 bases of the junction unmatched. Germline assignment: CDR1 MDHEN and CDR2 SYDVKM. There are 17 residues in the CDR3.

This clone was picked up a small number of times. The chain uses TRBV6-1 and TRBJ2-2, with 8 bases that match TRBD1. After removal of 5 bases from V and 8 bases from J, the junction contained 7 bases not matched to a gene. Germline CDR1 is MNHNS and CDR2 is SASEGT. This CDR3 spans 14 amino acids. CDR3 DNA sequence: TGTGCCAGCAGTTCGGGACAGGCCTCAGGGGAGCTGTTTTTT. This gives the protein CASSSGQASGELFF.

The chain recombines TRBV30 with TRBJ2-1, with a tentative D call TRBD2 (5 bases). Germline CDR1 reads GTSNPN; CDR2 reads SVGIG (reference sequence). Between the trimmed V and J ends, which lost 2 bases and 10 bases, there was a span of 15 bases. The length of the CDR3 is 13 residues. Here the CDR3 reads CAWSWRRPEEQFF. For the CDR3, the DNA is TGTGCCTGGAGTTGGAGGAGGCCAGAAGAGCAGTTCTTC.

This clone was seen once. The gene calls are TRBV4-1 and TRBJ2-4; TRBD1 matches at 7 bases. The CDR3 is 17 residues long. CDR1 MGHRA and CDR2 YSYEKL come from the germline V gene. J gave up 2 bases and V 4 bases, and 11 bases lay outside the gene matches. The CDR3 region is CASSRPWQTGSKNIQYF. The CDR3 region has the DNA TGCGCCAGCAGCCGCCCTTGGCAGACAGGGTCCAAAAACATTCAGTACTTC.

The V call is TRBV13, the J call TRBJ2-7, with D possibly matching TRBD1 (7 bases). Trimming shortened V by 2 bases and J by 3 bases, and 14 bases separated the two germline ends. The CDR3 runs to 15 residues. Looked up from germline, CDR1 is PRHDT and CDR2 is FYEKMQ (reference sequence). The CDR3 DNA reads TGTGCCAGCAGCTTATGGGGGGACAGAAACTACGAGCAGTACTTC. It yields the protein CASSLWGDRNYEQYF.

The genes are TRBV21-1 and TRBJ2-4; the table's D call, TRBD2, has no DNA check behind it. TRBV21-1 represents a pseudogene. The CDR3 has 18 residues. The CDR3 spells CASSLPGGPDRAKNIQYF. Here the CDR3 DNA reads TGTGCCAGCAGCCTCCCCGGGGGGCCCGATAGGGCCAAAAACATTCAGTACTTC.

The CDR3 DNA reads as TGTGCCAGCAGCTTGACTTGGCAGGGGGCAGATACGCAGTATTTT. It yields the protein CASSLTWQGADTQYF. V gene TRBV11-2 combines with J gene TRBJ2-3, with 7 bases lining up with TRBD1. The germline CDR1 and CDR2 sequences are SGHAT and FQNNGV. The junction had 7 bases not matched to a gene; V was cut back by 3 bases and J by 4 bases. The CDR3 is 15 residues long.

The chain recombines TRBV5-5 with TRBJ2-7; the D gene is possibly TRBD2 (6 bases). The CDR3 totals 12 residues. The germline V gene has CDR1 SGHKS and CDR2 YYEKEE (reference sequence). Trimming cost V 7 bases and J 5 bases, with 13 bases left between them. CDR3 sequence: CASGTGLNEQYF. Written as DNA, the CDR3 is TGTGCCAGCGGGACTGGCTTAAACGAGCAGTACTTC.

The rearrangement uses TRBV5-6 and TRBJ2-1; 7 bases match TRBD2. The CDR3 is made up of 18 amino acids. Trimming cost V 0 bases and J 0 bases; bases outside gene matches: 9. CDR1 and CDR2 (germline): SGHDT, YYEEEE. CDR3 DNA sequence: TGTGCCAGCAGCTTGGTGGGGAGGGTGGAAAGCTCCTACAATGAGCAGTTCTTC. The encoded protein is CASSLVGRVESSYNEQFF.

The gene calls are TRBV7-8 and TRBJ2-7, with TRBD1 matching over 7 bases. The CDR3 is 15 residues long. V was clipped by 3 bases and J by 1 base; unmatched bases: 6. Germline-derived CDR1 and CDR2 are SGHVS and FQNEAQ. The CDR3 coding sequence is TGTGCCAGCAGCTTCATAAGGGGGCGATCCTACGAGCAGTACTTC. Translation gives CASSFIRGRSYEQYF.

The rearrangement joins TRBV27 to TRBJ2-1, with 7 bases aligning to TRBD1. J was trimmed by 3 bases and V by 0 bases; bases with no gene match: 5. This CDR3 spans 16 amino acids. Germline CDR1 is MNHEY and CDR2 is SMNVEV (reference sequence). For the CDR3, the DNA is TGTGCCAGCAGTTTATCTAGGCAGGGGGTCTACAATGAGCAGTTCTTC. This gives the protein CASSLSRQGVYNEQFF.

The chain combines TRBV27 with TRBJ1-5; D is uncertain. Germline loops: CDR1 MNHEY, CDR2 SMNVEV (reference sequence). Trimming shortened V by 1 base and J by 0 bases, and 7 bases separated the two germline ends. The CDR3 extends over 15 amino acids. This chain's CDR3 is CASSLWAASNQPQHF. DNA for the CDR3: TGTGCCAGCAGTTTATGGGCAGCTAGCAATCAGCCCCAGCATTTT.

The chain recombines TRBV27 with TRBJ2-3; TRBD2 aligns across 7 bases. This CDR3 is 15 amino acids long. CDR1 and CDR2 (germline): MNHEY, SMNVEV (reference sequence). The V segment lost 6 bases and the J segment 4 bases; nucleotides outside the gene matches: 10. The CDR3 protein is CASSLREDGADTQYF. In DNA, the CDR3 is TGTGCCAGCAGCCTACGGGAGGATGGCGCAGATACGCAGTATTTT.

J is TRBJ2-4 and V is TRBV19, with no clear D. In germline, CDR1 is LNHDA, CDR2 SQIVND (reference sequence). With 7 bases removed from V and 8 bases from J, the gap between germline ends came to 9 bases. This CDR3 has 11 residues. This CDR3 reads CASIYGDIQYF. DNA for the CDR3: TGTGCCAGTATCTATGGAGACATTCAGTACTTC.

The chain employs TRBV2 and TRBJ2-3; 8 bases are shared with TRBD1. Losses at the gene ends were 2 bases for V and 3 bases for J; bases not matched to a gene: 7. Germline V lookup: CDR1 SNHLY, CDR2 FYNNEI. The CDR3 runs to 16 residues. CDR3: CASSEPGTGRTDTQYF. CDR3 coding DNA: TGTGCCAGCAGTGAACCCGGGACAGGTCGGACAGATACGCAGTATTTT.